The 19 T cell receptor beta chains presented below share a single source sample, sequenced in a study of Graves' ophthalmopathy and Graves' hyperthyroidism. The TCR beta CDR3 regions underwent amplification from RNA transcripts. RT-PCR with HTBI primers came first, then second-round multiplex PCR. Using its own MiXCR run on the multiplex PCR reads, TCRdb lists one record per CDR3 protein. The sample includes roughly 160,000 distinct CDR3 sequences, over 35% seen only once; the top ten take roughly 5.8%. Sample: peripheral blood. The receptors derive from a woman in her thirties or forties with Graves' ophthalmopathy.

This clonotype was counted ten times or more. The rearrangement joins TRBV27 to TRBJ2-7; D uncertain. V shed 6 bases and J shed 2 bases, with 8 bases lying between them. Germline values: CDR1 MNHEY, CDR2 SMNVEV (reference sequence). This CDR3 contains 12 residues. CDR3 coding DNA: TGTGCCAGCAGGAGACAAGCCTACGAGCAGTACTTC. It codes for CASRRQAYEQYF.

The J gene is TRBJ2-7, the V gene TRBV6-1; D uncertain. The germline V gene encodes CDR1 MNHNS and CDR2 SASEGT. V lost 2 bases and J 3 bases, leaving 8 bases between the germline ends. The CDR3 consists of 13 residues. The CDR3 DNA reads TGTGCCAGCAGTGAAAGTGATAGCTACGAGCAGTACTTC. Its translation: CASSESDSYEQYF.

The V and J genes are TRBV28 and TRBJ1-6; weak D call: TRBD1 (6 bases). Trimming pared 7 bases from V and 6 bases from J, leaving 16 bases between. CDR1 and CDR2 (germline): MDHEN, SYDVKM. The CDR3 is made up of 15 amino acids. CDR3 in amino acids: CASIPGGAGNSPLHF. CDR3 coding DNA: TGTGCCAGCATCCCTGGGGGCGCGGGTAATTCACCCCTCCACTTT.

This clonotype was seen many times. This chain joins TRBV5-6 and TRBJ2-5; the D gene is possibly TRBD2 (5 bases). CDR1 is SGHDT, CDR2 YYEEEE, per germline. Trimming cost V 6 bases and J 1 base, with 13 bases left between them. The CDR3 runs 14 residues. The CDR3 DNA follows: TGTGCCAGCACCGGGATCCCAACCCAAGAGACCCAGTACTTC. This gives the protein CASTGIPTQETQYF.

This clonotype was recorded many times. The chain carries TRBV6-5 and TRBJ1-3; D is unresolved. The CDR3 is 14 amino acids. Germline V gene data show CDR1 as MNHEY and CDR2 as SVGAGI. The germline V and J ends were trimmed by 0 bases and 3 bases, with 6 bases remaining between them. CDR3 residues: CASSYSSGGNTIYF. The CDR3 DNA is TGTGCCAGCAGTTACTCGAGTGGTGGAAACACCATATATTTT.

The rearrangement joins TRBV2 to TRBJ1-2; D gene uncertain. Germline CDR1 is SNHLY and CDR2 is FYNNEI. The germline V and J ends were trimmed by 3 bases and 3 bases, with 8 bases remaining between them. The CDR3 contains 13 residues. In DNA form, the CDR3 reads TGTGCCAGCAGTGATCAGGTCGACTATGGCTACACCTTC. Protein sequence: CASSDQVDYGYTF. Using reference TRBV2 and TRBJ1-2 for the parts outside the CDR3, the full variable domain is EPEVTQTPSHQVTQMGQEVILRCVPISNHLYFYWYRQILGQKVEFLVSFYNNEISEKSEIFDDQFSVERPDGSNFTLKIRSTKLEDSAMYFCASSDQVDYGYTFGSGTRLTVV.

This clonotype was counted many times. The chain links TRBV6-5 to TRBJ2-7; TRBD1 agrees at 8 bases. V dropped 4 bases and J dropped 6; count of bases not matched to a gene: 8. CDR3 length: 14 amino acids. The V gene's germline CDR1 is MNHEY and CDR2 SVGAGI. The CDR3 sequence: CASSSDRGMIEQYF. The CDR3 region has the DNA TGTGCCAGCAGTTCCGACAGGGGAATGATCGAGCAGTACTTC.

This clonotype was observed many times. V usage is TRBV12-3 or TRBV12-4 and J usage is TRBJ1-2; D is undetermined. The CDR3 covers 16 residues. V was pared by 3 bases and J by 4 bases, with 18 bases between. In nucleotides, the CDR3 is TGTGCCAGCAGTTTTCGCTGGGCGGCGGGCCCCTATGGCTACACCTTC. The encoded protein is CASSFRWAAGPYGYTF.

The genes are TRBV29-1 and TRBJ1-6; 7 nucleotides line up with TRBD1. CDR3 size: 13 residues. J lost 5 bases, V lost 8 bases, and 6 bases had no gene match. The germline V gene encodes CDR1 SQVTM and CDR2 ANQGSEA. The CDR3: CSIKTGNNSPLHF. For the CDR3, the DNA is TGCAGCATCAAGACAGGGAATAATTCACCCCTCCACTTT.

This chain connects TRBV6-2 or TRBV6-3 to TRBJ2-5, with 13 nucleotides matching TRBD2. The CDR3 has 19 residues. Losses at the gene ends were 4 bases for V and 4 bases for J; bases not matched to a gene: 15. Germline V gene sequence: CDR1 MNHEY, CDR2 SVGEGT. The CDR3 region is CASSSGLAGAFTLGETQYF. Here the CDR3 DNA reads TGTGCCAGCAGTTCCGGACTAGCGGGAGCCTTCACCCTGGGAGAGACCCAGTACTTC.

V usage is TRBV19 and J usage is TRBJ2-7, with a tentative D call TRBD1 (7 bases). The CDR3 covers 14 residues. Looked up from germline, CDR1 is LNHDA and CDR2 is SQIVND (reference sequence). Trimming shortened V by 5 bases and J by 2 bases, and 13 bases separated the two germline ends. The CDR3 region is CASSRGGGPYEQYF. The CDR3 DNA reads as TGTGCCAGTAGTCGCGGAGGGGGCCCCTACGAGCAGTACTTC.

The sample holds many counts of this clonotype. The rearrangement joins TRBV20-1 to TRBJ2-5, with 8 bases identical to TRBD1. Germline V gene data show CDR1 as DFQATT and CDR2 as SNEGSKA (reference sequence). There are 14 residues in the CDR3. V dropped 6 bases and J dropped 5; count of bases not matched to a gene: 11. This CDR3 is CSARLSGGSETQYF. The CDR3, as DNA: TGCAGTGCGAGACTTTCAGGGGGCAGTGAGACCCAGTACTTC.

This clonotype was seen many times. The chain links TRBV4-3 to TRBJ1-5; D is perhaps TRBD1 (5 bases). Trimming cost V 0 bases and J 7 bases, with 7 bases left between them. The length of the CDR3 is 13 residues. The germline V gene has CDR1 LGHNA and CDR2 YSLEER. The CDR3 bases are TGCGCCAGCAGCCAAGATTGGGGGCAGCCCCAGCATTTT. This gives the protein CASSQDWGQPQHF.

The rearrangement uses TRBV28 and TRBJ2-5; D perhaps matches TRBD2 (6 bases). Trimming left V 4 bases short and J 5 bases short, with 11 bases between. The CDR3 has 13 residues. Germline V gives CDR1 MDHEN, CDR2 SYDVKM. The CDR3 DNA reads TGTGCCAGCAGTTCCCCAGGGAGGGAGACCCAGTACTTC. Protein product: CASSSPGRETQYF.

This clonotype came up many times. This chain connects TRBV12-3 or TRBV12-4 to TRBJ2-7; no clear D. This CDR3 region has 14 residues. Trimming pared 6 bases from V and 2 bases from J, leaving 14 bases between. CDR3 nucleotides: TGTGCCAGCAGCCCTGCCCCGGAAACCTACGAGCAGTACTTC. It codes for CASSPAPETYEQYF.

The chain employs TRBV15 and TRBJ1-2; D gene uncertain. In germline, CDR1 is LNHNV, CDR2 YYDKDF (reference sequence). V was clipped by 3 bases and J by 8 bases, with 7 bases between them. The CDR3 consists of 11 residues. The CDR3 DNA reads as TGTGCCACCAGCAGGCCATTCGGCTACACCTTC. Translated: CATSRPFGYTF. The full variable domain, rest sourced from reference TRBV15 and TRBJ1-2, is DAMVIQNPRYQVTQFGKPVTLSCSQTLNHNVMYWYQQKSSQAPKLLFHYYDKDFNNEADTPDNFQSRRPNTSFCFLDIRSPGLGDTAMYLCATSRPFGYTFGSGTRLTVV.

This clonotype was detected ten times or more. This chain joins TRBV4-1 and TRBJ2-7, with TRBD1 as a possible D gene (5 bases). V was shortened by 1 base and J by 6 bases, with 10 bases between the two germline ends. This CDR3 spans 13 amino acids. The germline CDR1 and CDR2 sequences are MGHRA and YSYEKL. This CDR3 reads CASSQGQYSEQYF. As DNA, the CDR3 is TGCGCCAGCAGCCAAGGACAGTACTCCGAGCAGTACTTC.

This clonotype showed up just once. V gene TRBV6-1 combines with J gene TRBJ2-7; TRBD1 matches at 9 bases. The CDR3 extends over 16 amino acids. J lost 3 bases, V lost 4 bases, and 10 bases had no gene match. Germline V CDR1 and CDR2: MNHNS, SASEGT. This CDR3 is CASSAIPGQGLYEQYF. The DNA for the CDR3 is TGTGCCAGCAGTGCAATACCGGGACAGGGTCTCTACGAGCAGTACTTC.

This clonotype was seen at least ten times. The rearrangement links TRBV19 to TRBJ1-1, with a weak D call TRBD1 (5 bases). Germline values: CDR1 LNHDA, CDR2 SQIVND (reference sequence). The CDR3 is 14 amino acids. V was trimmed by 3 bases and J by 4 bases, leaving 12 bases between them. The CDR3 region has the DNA TGTGCCAGTAGTATCCCAGGGTACGGCACTGAAGCTTTCTTT. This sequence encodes CASSIPGYGTEAFF.